The clone carrying this T cell receptor (beta chain) appeared many times. Its matching antigen is unknown. Peripheral blood was collected from the related graft donor on the marrow donation day. This sample was taken from a study of T cells after posttransplantation cyclophosphamide. Study results and caveats: Skin or GI-infiltrating T cells shared few TRB sequences with blood. Recipient CMV seropositivity and CMV reactivation strongly tracked TRB clonality.

The CDR3 covers 17 residues. V lost 5 bases to trimming and J lost 0 bases, with 17 bases between them. CDR1 and CDR2 (germline): MNHEY, SMNVEV (reference sequence). The assay was immunoSEQ multiplex PCR, and TCRdb's table has in-frame clones only and misses some. Observed in the sample are 20,000 to 30,000 clones, none of them singletons. V and J are TRBV27 and TRBJ2-1; D gene ambiguous. The source material was PBMCs. This TCR derives from a man aged 50 or older in good health, CMV-negative, and a related stem cell transplant donor. CDR3 amino acids: CASSRPSYAGSYNEQFF. For the CDR3, the DNA is TGTGCCAGCAGTCGCCCCTCCTACGCTGGCTCCTACAATGAGCAGTTCTTC.